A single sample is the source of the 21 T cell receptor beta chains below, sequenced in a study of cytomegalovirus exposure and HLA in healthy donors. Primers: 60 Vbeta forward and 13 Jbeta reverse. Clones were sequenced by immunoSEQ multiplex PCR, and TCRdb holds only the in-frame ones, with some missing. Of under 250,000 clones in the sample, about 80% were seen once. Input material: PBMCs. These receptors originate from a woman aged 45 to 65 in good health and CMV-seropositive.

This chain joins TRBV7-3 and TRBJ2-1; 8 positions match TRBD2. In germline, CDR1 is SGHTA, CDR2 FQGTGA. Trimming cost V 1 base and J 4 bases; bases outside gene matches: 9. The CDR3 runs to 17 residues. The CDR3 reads CASSLKGGAGGYNEQFF. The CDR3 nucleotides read TGTGCCAGCAGCTTAAAGGGTGGCGCGGGGGGTTACAATGAGCAGTTCTTC.

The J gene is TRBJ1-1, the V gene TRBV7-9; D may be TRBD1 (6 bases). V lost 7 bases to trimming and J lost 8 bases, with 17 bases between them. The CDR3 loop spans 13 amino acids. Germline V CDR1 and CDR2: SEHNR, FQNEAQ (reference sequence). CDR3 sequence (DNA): TGTGCCAGCACCCCAACTTTGACAGGCGAAGCTTTCTTT. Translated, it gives CASTPTLTGEAFF.

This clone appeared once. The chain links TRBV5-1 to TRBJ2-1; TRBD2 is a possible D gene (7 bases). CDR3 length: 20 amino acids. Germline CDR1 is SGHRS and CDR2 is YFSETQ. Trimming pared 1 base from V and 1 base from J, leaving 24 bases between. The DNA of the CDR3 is TGCGCCAGCAGCTTGACAACGGCTCCCGGGGGGCTATTTTCCTACAATGAGCAGTTCTTC. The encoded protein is CASSLTTAPGGLFSYNEQFF.

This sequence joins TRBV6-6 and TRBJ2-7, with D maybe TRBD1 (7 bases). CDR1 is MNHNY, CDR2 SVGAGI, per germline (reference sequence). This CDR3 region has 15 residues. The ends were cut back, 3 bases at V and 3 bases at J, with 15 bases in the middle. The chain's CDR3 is CASSYSQGTLYEQYF. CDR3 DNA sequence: TGTGCCAGCAGTTATTCACAGGGGACTCTCTACGAGCAGTACTTC.

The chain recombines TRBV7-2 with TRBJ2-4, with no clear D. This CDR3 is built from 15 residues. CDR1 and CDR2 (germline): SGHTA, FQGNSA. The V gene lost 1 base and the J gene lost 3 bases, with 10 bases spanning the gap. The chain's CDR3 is CASSLELFGKNIQYF. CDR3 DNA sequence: TGTGCCAGCAGCTTAGAGCTATTTGGCAAAAACATTCAGTACTTC.

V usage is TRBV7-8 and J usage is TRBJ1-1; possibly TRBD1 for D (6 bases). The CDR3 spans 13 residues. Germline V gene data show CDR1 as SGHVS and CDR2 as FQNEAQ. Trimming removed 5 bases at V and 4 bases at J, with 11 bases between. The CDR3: CASSVQGITEAFF. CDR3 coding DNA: TGTGCCAGCAGCGTACAGGGTATCACTGAAGCTTTCTTT. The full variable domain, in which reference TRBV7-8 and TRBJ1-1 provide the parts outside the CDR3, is GAGVSQSPRYKVAKRGQDVALRCDPISGHVSLFWYQQALGQGPEFLTYFQNEAQLDKSGLPSDRFFAERPEGSVSTLKIQRTQQEDSAVYLCASSVQGITEAFFGQGTRLTVV.

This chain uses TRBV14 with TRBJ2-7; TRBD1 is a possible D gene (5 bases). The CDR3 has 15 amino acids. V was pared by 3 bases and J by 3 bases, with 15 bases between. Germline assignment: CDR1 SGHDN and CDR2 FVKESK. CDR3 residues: CASSHFRQSVYEQYF. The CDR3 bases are TGTGCCAGCAGCCACTTTCGACAGTCGGTCTACGAGCAGTACTTC.

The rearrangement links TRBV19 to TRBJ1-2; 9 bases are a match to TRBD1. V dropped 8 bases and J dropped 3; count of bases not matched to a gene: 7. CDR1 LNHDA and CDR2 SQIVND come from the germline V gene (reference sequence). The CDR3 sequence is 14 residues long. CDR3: CASRNRDRDYGYTF. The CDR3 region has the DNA TGTGCCAGTCGAAACCGGGACAGGGACTATGGCTACACCTTC.

The CDR3: CASSSPNRQGATEAFF. CDR3 nucleotides: TGTGCCAGCAGTTCGCCAAACCGACAGGGGGCCACTGAAGCTTTCTTT. The rearrangement joins TRBV28 to TRBJ1-1; TRBD1 matches 10 bases. The CDR3 spans 16 residues. J lost 4 bases, V lost 4 bases, and 9 bases had no gene match. The germline V gene encodes CDR1 MDHEN and CDR2 SYDVKM.

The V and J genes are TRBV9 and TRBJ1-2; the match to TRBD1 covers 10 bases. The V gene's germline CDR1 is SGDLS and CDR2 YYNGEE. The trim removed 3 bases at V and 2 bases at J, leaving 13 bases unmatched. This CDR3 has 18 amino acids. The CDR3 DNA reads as TGTGCCAGCAGCGCCACCCTTCCGGGACAGGGGTGGAACTATGGCTACACCTTC. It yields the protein CASSATLPGQGWNYGYTF.

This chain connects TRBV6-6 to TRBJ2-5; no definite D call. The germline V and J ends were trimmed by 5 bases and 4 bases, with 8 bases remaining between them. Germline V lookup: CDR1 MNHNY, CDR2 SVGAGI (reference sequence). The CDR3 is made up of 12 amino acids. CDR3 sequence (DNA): TGTGCCAGCAGTCAGGTTAGAGAGACCCAGTACTTC. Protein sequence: CASSQVRETQYF.

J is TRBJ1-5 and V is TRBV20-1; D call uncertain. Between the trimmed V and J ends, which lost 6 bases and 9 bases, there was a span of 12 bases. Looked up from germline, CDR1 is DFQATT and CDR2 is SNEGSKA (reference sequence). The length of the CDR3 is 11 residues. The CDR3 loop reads CSAPSSGPQHF. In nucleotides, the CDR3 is TGCAGTGCCCCAAGTTCAGGGCCCCAGCATTTT.

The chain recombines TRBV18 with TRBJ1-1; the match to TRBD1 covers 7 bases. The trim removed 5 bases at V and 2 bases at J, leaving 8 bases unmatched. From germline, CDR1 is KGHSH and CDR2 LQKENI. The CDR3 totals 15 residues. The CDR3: CASSSLQGLNTEAFF. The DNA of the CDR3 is TGTGCCAGCTCATCGCTACAGGGGTTAAACACTGAAGCTTTCTTT.

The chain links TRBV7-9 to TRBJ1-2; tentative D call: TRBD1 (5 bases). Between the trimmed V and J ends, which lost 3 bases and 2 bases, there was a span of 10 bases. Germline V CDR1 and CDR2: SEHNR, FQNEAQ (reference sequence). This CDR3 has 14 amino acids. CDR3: CASSFQTVNYGYTF. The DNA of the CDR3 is TGTGCCAGCAGCTTTCAGACAGTCAACTATGGCTACACCTTC. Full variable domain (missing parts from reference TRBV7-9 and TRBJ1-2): DTGVSQNPRHKITKRGQNVTFRCDPISEHNRLYWYRQTLGQGPEFLTYFQNEAQLEKSRLLSDRFSAERPKGSFSTLEIQRTEQGDSAMYLCASSFQTVNYGYTFGSGTRLTVV.

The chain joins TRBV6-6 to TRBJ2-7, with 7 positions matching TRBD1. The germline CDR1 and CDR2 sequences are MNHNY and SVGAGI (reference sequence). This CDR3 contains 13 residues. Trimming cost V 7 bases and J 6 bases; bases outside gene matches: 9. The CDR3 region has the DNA TGTGCCAGCATCCGACAGGGTGTGGGCGAGCAGTACTTC. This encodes CASIRQGVGEQYF.

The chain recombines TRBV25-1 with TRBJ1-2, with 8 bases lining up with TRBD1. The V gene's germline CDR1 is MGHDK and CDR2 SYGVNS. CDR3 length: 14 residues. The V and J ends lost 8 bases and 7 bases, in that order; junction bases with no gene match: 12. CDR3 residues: CASGRQGSSSGYTF. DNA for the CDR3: TGTGCCAGCGGACGACAGGGGTCGTCGTCTGGCTACACCTTC.

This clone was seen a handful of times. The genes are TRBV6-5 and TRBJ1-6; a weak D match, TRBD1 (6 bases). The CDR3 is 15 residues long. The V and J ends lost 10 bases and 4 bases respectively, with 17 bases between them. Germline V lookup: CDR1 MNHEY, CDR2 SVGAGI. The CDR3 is CATKYSGQYNSPLHF. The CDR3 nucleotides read TGTGCCACCAAATATTCGGGACAATATAATTCACCCCTCCACTTT.

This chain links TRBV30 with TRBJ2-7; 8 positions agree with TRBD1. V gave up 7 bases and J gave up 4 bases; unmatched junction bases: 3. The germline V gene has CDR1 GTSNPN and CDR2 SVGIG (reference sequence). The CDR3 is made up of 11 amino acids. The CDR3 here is CAFDRGYEQYF. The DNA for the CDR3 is TGTGCCTTTGACAGGGGTTACGAGCAGTACTTC. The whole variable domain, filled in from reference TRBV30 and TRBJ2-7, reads SQTIHQWPATLVQPVGSPLSLECTVEGTSNPNLYWYRQAAGRGLQLLFYSVGIGQISSEVPQNLSASRPQDRQFILSSKKLLLSDSGFYLCAFDRGYEQYFGPGTRLTVT.

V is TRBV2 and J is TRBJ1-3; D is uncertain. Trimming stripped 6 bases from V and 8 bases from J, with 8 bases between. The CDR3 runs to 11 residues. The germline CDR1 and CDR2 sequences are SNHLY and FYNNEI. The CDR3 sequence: CASSREHTIYF. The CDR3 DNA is TGTGCCAGCAGCCGGGAGCACACCATATATTTT.

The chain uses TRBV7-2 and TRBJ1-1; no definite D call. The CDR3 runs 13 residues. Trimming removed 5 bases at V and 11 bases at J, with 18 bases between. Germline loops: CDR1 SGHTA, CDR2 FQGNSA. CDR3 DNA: TGTGCCAGCAGCGCTGGAGAGGGTGTGCGGGCTTTCTTT. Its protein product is CASSAGEGVRAFF.

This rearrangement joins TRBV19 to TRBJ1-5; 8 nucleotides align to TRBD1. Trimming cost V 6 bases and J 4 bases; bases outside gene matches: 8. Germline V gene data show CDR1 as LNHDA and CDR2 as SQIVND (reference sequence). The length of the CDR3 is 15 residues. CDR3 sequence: CASSNRGRWNQPQHF. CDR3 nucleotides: TGTGCCAGTAGCAACAGGGGGAGGTGGAATCAGCCCCAGCATTTT.